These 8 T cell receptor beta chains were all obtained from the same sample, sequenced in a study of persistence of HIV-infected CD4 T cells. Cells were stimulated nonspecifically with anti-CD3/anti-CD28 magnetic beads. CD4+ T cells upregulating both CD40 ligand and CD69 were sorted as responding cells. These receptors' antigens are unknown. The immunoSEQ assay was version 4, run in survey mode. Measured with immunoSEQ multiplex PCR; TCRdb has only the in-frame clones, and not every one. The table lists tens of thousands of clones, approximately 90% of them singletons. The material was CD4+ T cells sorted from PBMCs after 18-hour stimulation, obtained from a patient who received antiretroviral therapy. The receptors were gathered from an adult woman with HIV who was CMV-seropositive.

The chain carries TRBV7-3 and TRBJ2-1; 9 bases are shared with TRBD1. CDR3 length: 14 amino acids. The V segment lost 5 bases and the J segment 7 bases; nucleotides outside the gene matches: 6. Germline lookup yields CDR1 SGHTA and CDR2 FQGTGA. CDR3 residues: CASSLRTGVNEQFF. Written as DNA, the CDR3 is TGTGCCAGCAGCCTAAGGACAGGGGTGAATGAGCAGTTCTTC.

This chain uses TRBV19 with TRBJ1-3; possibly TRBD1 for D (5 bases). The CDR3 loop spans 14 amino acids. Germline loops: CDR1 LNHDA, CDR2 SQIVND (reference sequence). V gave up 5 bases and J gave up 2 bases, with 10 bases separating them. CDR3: CASSLTVPGNTIYF. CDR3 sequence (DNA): TGTGCCAGTAGTCTGACAGTCCCTGGAAACACCATATATTTT.

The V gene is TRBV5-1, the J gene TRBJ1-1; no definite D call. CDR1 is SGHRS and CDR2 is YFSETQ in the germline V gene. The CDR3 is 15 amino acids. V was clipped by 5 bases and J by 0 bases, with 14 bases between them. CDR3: CASRAVSNMNTEAFF. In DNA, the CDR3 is TGCGCCAGCAGAGCCGTCAGTAACATGAACACTGAAGCTTTCTTT.

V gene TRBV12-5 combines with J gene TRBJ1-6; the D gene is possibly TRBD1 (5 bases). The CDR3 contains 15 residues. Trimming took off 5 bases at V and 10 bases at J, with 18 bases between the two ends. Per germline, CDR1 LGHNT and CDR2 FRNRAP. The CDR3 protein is CASGQGPAFGSPLHF. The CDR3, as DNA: TGTGCTAGTGGTCAGGGACCGGCATTTGGGTCACCCCTCCACTTT.

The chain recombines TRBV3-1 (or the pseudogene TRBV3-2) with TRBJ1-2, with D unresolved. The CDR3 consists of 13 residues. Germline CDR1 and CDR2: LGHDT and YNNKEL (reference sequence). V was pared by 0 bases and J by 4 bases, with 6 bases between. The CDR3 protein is CASSQEELYGYTF. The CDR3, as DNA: TGTGCCAGCAGCCAAGAAGAGCTCTATGGCTACACCTTC.

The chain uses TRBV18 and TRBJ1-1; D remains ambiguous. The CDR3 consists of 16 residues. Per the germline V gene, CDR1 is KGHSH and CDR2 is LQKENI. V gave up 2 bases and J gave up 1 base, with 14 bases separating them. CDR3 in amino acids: CASSPGLNGGNTEAFF. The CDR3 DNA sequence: TGTGCCAGCTCACCAGGGTTAAATGGCGGGAACACTGAAGCTTTCTTT. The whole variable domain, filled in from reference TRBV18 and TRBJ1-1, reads NAGVMQNPRHLVRRRGQEARLRCSPMKGHSHVYWYRQLPEEGLKFMVYLQKENIIDESGMPKERFSAEFPKEGPSILRIQQVVRGDSAAYFCASSPGLNGGNTEAFFGQGTRLTVV.

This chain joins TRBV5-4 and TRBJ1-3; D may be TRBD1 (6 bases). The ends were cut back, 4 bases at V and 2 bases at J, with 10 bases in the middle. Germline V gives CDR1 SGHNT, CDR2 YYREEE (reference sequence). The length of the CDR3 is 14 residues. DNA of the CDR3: TGTGCCAGCAGCCCGGGACACCCTGGAAACACCATATATTTT. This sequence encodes CASSPGHPGNTIYF.

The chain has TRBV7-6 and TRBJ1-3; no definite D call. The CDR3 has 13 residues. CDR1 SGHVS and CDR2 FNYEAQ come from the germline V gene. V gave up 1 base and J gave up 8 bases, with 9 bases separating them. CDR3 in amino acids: CASSLVLGDTIYF. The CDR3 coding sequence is TGTGCCAGCAGCTTAGTCCTCGGGGACACCATATATTTT.